One sample yielded the 3 T cell receptor beta chains listed below, sequenced in a study of blood T cell repertoires in COVID-19. Libraries were prepared by immunoSEQ multiplex PCR; TCRdb keeps only in-frame clonotypes and omits some of them. Among about 140,000 clones listed, around 90% were seen once. What was sequenced was peripheral blood. These receptors were collected from a human donor in a cohort sampled during active COVID-19.

The chain has TRBV18 and TRBJ1-3; 7 bases fit TRBD1. This CDR3 is built from 16 residues. V lost 3 bases, J lost 3 bases, and 8 bases stayed unmatched. CDR1 is KGHSH, CDR2 LQKENI, per germline. The CDR3 DNA is TGTGCCAGCTCACCCGGGACAGAAGTCTTTGGAAACACCATATATTTT. This sequence encodes CASSPGTEVFGNTIYF.

The chain is built from TRBV28 and TRBJ1-2, with D hard to call. CDR3 length: 12 amino acids. Germline V gives CDR1 MDHEN, CDR2 SYDVKM. V was cut by 10 bases and J by 1 base, with 10 bases left in between. The CDR3 nucleotides are TGTGCCACAGAGGGAGTTAACTATGGCTACACCTTC. The encoded protein is CATEGVNYGYTF.

The V call is TRBV28, the J call TRBJ2-2, with TRBD1 matching over 7 bases. Germline V gene lookup returns CDR1 MDHEN and CDR2 SYDVKM. The CDR3 has 14 amino acids. Unmatched junction bases numbered 7, after V lost 10 bases and J lost 2 bases. Here the CDR3 reads CATRDSDNTGELFF. The DNA for the CDR3 is TGTGCCACCAGGGACAGTGACAACACCGGGGAGCTGTTTTTT.